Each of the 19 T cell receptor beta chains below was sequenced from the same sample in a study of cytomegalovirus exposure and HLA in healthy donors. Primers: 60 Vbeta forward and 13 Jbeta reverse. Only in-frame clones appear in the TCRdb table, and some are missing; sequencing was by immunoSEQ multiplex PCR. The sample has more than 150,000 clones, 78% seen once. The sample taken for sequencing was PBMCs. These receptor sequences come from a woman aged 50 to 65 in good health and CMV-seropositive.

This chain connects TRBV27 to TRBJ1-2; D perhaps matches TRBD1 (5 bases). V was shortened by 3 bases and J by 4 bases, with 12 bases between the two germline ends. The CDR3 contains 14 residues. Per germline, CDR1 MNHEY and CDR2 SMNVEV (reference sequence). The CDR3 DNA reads TGTGCCAGCAGTTTGAAGGGGACTTTCTATGGCTACACCTTC. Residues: CASSLKGTFYGYTF.

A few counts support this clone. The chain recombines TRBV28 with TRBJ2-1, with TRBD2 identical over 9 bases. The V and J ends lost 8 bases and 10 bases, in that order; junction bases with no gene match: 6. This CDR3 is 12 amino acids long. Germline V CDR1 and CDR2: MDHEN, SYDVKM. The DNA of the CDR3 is TGTGCCAGCGGGGGACTAGCAGAGGAGCAGTTCTTC. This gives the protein CASGGLAEEQFF.

The CDR3 is CAWSTTGKTSYEQYF. CDR3 nucleotides: TGTGCCTGGAGTACGACAGGGAAAACTTCCTACGAGCAGTACTTC. This sequence joins TRBV30 and TRBJ2-7; TRBD1 matches 7 bases. Trimming removed 2 bases from V and 1 base from J; junction bases left unmatched: 8. This CDR3 region has 15 residues. Germline CDR1 is GTSNPN and CDR2 is SVGIG (reference sequence).

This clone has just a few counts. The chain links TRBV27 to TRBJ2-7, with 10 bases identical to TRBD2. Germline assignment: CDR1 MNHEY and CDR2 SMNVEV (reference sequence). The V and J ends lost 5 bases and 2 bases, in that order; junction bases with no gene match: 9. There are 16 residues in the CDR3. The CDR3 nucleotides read TGTGCCAGCAGTCCCTATTGGACTAGCGGCCCCTACGAGCAGTACTTC. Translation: CASSPYWTSGPYEQYF.

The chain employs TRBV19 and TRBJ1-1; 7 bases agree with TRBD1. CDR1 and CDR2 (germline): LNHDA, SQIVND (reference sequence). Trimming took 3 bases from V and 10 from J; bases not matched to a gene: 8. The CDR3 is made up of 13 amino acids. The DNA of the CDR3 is TGTGCCAGTAGTATGGGGCCGACAGGGACAGCTTTCTTT. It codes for CASSMGPTGTAFF. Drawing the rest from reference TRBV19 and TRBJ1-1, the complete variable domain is DGGITQSPKYLFRKEGQNVTLSCEQNLNHDAMYWYRQDPGQGLRLIYYSQIVNDFQKGDIAEGYSVSREKKESFPLTVTSAQKNPTAFYLCASSMGPTGTAFFGQGTRLTVV.

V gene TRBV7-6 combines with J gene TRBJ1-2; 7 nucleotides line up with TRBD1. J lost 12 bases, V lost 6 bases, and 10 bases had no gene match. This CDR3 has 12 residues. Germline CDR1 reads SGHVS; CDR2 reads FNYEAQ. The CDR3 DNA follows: TGTGCCAGCAGTTCACCAGGGGGTTTGCACACCTTC. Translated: CASSSPGGLHTF.

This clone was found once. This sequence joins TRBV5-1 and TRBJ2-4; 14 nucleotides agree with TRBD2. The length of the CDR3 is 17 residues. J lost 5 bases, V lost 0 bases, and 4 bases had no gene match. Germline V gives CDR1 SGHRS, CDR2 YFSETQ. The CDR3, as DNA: TGCGCCAGCAGCTTGGCGGGACTAGCGGGAGCACAAAACATTCAGTACTTC. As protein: CASSLAGLAGAQNIQYF.

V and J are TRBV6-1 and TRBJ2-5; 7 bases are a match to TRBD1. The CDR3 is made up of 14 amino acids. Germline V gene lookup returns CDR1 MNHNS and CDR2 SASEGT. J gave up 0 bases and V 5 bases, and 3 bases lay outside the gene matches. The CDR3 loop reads CASSPGTDQETQYF. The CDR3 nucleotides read TGTGCCAGCAGTCCCGGGACAGACCAAGAGACCCAGTACTTC.

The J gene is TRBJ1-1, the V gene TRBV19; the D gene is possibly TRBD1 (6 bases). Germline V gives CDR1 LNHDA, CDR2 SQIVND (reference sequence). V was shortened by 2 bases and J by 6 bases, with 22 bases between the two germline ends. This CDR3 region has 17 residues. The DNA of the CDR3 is TGTGCCAGTAGTATATTCCCCTATGGGGGCCCAAGGGCTGAAGCTTTCTTT. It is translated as CASSIFPYGGPRAEAFF.

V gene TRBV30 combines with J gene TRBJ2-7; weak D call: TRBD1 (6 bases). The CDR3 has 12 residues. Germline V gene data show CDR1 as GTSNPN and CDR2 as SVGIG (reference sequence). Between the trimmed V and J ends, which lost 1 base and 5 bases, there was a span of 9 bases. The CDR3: CAWSATGDEQYF. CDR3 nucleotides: TGTGCCTGGAGTGCGACAGGCGACGAGCAGTACTTC.

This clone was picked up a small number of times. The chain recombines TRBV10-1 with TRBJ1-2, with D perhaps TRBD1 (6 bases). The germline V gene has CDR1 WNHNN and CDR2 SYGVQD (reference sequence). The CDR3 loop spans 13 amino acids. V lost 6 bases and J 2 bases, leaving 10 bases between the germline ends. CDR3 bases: TGCGCCAGCAGCGGGGACACGAACTATGGCTACACCTTC. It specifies CASSGDTNYGYTF.

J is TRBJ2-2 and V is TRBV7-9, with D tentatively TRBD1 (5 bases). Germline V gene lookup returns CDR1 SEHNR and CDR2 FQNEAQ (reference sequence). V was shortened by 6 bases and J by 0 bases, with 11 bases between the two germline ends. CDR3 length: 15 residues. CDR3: CASSKDTANTGELFF. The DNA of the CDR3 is TGTGCCAGCAGTAAGGACACGGCGAACACCGGGGAGCTGTTTTTT.

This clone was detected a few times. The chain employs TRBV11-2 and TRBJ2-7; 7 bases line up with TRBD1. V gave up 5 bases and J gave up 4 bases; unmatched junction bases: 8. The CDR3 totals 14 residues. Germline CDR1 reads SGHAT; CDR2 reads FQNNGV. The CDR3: CASSARTGGYEQYF. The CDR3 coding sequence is TGTGCCAGCAGCGCCAGGACAGGAGGATACGAGCAGTACTTC.

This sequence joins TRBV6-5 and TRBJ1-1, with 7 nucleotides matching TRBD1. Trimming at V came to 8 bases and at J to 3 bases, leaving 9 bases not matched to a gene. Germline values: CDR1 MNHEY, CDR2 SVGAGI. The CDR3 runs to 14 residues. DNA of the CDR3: TGTGCCAGCCATCAACAGGGGACCCACACTGAAGCTTTCTTT. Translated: CASHQQGTHTEAFF.

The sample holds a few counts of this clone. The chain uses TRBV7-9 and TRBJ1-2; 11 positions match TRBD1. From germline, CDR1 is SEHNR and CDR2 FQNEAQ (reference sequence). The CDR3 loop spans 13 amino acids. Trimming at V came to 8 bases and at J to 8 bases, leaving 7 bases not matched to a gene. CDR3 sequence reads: CASSGQGAEGYTF. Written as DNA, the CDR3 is TGTGCCAGCTCCGGACAGGGGGCTGAGGGCTACACCTTC.

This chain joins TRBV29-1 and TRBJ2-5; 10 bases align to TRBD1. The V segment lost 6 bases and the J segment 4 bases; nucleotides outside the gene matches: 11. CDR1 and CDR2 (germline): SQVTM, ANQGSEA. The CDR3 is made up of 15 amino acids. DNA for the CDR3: TGCAGCGTGCGAAGCGACAGGGGGCGAGGAGAGACCCAGTACTTC. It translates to CSVRSDRGRGETQYF.

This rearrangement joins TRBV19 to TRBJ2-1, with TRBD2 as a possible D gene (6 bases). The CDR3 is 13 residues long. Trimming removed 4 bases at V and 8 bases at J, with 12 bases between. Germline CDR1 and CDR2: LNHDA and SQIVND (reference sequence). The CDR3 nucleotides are TGTGCCAGTAGTACCGGAGGGCCCGATGAGCAGTTCTTC. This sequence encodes CASSTGGPDEQFF.

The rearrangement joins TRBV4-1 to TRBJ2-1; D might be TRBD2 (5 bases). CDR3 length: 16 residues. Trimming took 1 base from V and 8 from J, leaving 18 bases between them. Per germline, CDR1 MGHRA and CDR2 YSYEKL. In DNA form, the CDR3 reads TGCGCCAGCAGCCAAGCCGAGGGAAGGTCGCGGGATGAGCAGTTCTTC. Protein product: CASSQAEGRSRDEQFF.

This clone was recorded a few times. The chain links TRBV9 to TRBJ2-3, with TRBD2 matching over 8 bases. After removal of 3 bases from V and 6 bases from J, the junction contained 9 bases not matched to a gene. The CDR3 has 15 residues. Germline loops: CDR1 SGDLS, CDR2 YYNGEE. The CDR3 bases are TGTGCCAGCAGCGCGGTAGCGGGGCCGATGGATACGCAGTATTTT. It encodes CASSAVAGPMDTQYF.